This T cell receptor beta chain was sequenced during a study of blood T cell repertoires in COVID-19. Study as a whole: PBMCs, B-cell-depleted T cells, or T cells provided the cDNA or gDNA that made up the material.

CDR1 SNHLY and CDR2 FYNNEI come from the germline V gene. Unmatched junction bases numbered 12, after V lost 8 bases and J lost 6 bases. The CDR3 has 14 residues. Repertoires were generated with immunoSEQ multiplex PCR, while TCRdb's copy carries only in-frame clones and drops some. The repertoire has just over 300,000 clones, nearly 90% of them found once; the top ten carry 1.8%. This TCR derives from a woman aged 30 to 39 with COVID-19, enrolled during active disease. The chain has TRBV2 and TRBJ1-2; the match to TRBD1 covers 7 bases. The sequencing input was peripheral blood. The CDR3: CASGEDRATHGYTF. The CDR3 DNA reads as TGTGCCAGCGGAGAAGACAGGGCAACTCATGGCTACACCTTC.